This passage covers 25 T cell receptor beta chains from one sample sequenced in a study of blood T cells in healthy people across ages. Sample-barcoded 5' priming and a J-beta primer mix drove a second PCR of roughly 6 to 12 cycles. TCRdb reanalysed the 5' RACE reads using MiXCR and keeps one entry per CDR3 protein. There are 1.2 million to 1.5 million distinct CDR3 sequences in the sample; 59% occur only once, and about 6.3% lies in the top ten. The sequenced sample consisted of blood. Source of these receptors: a man aged 18 to 30 in good health.

The chain couples TRBV11-2 to TRBJ2-7; D possibly uses TRBD1 or TRBD2 (5 bases each). The CDR3 sequence is 14 residues long. With 5 bases removed from V and 0 bases from J, the gap between germline ends came to 11 bases. Germline lookup yields CDR1 SGHAT and CDR2 FQNNGV. CDR3: CASSGGKRSYEQYF. In DNA form, the CDR3 reads TGTGCCAGCAGCGGGGGTAAGCGCTCCTACGAGCAGTACTTC.

This clonotype was observed at least ten times. This sequence joins TRBV6-5 and TRBJ2-7, with TRBD1 identical over 7 bases. This CDR3 has 14 amino acids. J gave up 3 bases and V 5 bases, and 7 bases lay outside the gene matches. The germline gives CDR1 MNHEY, CDR2 SVGAGI. As DNA, the CDR3 is TGTGCCAGCAGTCCCGGGGACAGCAGCTACGAGCAGTACTTC. Its translation is CASSPGDSSYEQYF.

V usage is TRBV7-2 and J usage is TRBJ1-2; 9 bases are a match to TRBD1. V lost 7 bases to trimming and J lost 6 bases; unmatched junction nucleotides: 9. The CDR3 covers 14 residues. Germline V lookup: CDR1 SGHTA, CDR2 FQGNSA. The CDR3 DNA follows: TGTGCCAGCAACCCCGGACAGGGGTTTAATGGCTACACCTTC. Encoded protein: CASNPGQGFNGYTF.

This clonotype was seen a few times. The chain joins TRBV4-2 to TRBJ2-2; possibly TRBD2 for D (7 bases). The V gene lost 3 bases and the J gene lost 2 bases, with 16 bases spanning the gap. CDR1 and CDR2 (germline): LGHNA, YNFKEQ. This CDR3 region has 17 residues. The CDR3 sequence: CASSQKGGGTNTGELFF. In DNA, the CDR3 is TGTGCCAGCAGCCAGAAAGGGGGGGGCACAAACACCGGGGAGCTGTTTTTT.

The V gene is TRBV20-1, the J gene TRBJ2-7; 12 bases are a match to TRBD2. With 2 bases clipped from V and 3 bases from J, the junction kept 11 bases outside the gene matches. Germline V gene sequence: CDR1 DFQATT, CDR2 SNEGSKA (reference sequence). The CDR3 totals 17 residues. CDR3 region: CSARWGGLAGPNYEQYF. The CDR3 DNA is TGCAGTGCTAGATGGGGCGGACTAGCGGGACCCAACTACGAGCAGTACTTC.

The chain carries TRBV4-3 and TRBJ2-1, with D hard to call. Germline V lookup: CDR1 LGHNA, CDR2 YSLEER. V dropped 4 bases and J dropped 0 bases, with 16 bases sitting between them. The CDR3 has 17 residues. The CDR3 here is CASSLNLAGYSYNEQFF. DNA of the CDR3: TGCGCCAGCAGCCTTAACCTGGCCGGCTACTCCTACAATGAGCAGTTCTTC.

V gene TRBV20-1 combines with J gene TRBJ2-7; D is possibly TRBD2 (7 bases). The CDR3 runs 14 residues. Germline V lookup: CDR1 DFQATT, CDR2 SNEGSKA (reference sequence). The V end was cut by 4 bases, the J end by 2 bases, with 15 bases between. CDR3 sequence (DNA): TGCAGTGCTACCGGGGGGCCCTCCACCTACGAGCAGTACTTC. Translating gives CSATGGPSTYEQYF.

This clonotype occurred once. The V gene is TRBV6-1, the J gene TRBJ1-2, with no clear D. The CDR3 has 11 residues. Germline CDR1 reads MNHNS; CDR2 reads SASEGT. Trimming removed 7 bases from V and 1 base from J, with 4 bases in between. The CDR3: CASTVNYGYTF. As DNA, the CDR3 is TGTGCCAGCACAGTTAACTATGGCTACACCTTC.

V is TRBV12-3 or TRBV12-4 and J is TRBJ2-5, with D perhaps TRBD1 or TRBD2 (6 bases each). V lost 8 bases to trimming and J lost 3 bases, with 16 bases between them. The CDR3 consists of 14 residues. The CDR3 spells CASAIGGGEETQYF. As DNA, the CDR3 is TGTGCCAGCGCCATTGGAGGGGGTGAAGAGACCCAGTACTTC.

The chain employs TRBV6-2 or TRBV6-3 and TRBJ2-7; the D is unclear. The CDR3 is 13 residues long. Deletions cut 2 bases from V and 7 bases from J, with 12 bases between. Germline V gives CDR1 MNHEY, CDR2 SVGEGT. CDR3 bases: TGTGCCAGCAGTTACGGCTCTATATATGAGCAGTACTTC. Translation gives CASSYGSIYEQYF.

This clonotype was counted a single time. The chain joins TRBV18 to TRBJ2-7, with 12 bases identical to TRBD2. The CDR3 runs to 19 residues. Germline V gene sequence: CDR1 KGHSH, CDR2 LQKENI. Trimming removed 2 bases from V and 0 bases from J; junction bases left unmatched: 11. The DNA of the CDR3 is TGTGCCAGCTCACCATTATCGGGACTAGCGGGCCCGAGCTCCTACGAGCAGTACTTC. Its protein product is CASSPLSGLAGPSSYEQYF.

The chain employs TRBV20-1 and TRBJ1-1, with 9 nucleotides matching TRBD1. The CDR3 contains 13 residues. V was pared by 5 bases and J by 6 bases, with 7 bases of the junction left unmatched. Looked up from germline, CDR1 is DFQATT and CDR2 is SNEGSKA (reference sequence). CDR3 nucleotides: TGCAGTGCTGCCGGGACAGGGTTATCTGAAGCTTTCTTT. Protein sequence: CSAAGTGLSEAFF.

J is TRBJ2-5 and V is TRBV29-1; D uncertain. The germline V and J ends were trimmed by 1 base and 5 bases, with 11 bases remaining between them. The length of the CDR3 is 13 residues. Germline V gene data show CDR1 as SQVTM and CDR2 as ANQGSEA. The CDR3 coding sequence is TGCAGCGTTGAAGCATCTAGTAGGGAGACCCAGTACTTC. It is translated as CSVEASSRETQYF.

This rearrangement joins TRBV9 to TRBJ2-7; the D call may be TRBD1 or TRBD2 (5 bases each). Near its end, the DNA agrees better with TRBJ2-5, so the J call may be wrong. This CDR3 is 15 amino acids long. Germline V gene lookup returns CDR1 SGDLS and CDR2 YYNGEE. The CDR3 loop reads CASSLGAIGGETQYF. The CDR3 region has the DNA TGTGCCAGCAGCCTTGGGGCGATAGGAGGAGAGACCCAGTACTTC.

This sequence joins TRBV20-1 and TRBJ2-1; 7 bases agree with TRBD1. The CDR3 sequence is 17 residues long. In germline, CDR1 is DFQATT, CDR2 SNEGSKA (reference sequence). The V gene end was trimmed by 6 bases and the J gene end by 0 bases; junction bases not matched to a gene: 14. The DNA for the CDR3 is TGCAGTGCCGGCGAGGGATGGACAGGAAGCTCCTACAATGAGCAGTTCTTC. Protein sequence: CSAGEGWTGSSYNEQFF.

This clonotype appeared a few times. The J gene is TRBJ2-3, the V gene TRBV18; weak D call: TRBD1 (5 bases). CDR3 size: 15 residues. The germline V and J ends were trimmed by 0 bases and 9 bases, with 16 bases remaining between them. Germline CDR1 and CDR2: KGHSH and LQKENI. The CDR3, as DNA: TGTGCCAGCTCACCACCGACAGCCTCCGAGAGGACGCAGTATTTT. Amino acid sequence: CASSPPTASERTQYF.

The V gene is TRBV4-1, the J gene TRBJ2-1, with D perhaps TRBD1 (5 bases). Trimming took 1 base from V and 8 from J, leaving 12 bases between them. The germline V gene encodes CDR1 MGHRA and CDR2 YSYEKL. The CDR3 sequence is 14 residues long. In DNA form, the CDR3 reads TGCGCCAGCAGCCAAGTAGAAGGGGCCGATGAGCAGTTCTTC. It translates to CASSQVEGADEQFF.

The chain joins TRBV2 to TRBJ1-5; D gene ambiguous. Germline lookup yields CDR1 SNHLY and CDR2 FYNNEI. The CDR3 runs to 15 residues. V lost 1 base and J 3 bases, leaving 10 bases between the germline ends. CDR3 nucleotides: TGTGCCAGCAGTGAAGGTGGTTTCGCCAATCAGCCCCAGCATTTT. Encoded protein: CASSEGGFANQPQHF.

V is TRBV6-2 or TRBV6-3 and J is TRBJ2-1; D unresolved. Gene TRBJ2-7 matches the end of the DNA better, so the J call may be wrong. Germline CDR1 and CDR2: MNHEY and SVGEGT. The CDR3 is 17 amino acids. The CDR3 DNA sequence: TGTGCCAGCAGTTCCTTGACTGACACGTACGATTACAATGAGCAGTACTTC. This gives the protein CASSSLTDTYDYNEQYF.

This clonotype has more than one count but fewer than ten. The J gene is TRBJ2-5, the V gene TRBV4-2, with D unclear. CDR1 LGHNA and CDR2 YNFKEQ come from the germline V gene. Trimming stripped 0 bases from V and 7 bases from J, with 12 bases between. There are 14 residues in the CDR3. This CDR3 reads CASSQDRSPGTQYF. CDR3 nucleotides: TGTGCCAGCAGCCAAGATAGGAGCCCAGGGACCCAGTACTTC.

The chain combines TRBV29-1 with TRBJ2-5, with no clear D. The V end was cut by 6 bases, the J end by 2 bases, with 16 bases between. The germline V gene has CDR1 SQVTM and CDR2 ANQGSEA. This CDR3 spans 14 amino acids. CDR3 loop: CSVEKGFDQETQYF. CDR3 nucleotides: TGCAGCGTCGAGAAAGGGTTTGATCAAGAGACCCAGTACTTC.

The V call is TRBV4-1, the J call TRBJ2-1; 15 bases agree with TRBD2. Germline V lookup: CDR1 MGHRA, CDR2 YSYEKL. V was pared by 4 bases and J by 14 bases, with 9 bases of the junction left unmatched. The CDR3 runs 15 residues. CDR3 sequence reads: CASSLRTSGRAMKFF. CDR3 bases: TGCGCCAGCAGCCTTCGGACTAGCGGGAGGGCCATGAAGTTCTTC.

V and J are TRBV11-2 and TRBJ1-4, with D hard to call. V lost 2 bases to trimming and J lost 5 bases, with 18 bases between them. Germline V CDR1 and CDR2: SGHAT, FQNNGV. The CDR3 length is 17 residues. The CDR3: CASSLTRPFRPNEKLFF. CDR3 coding DNA: TGTGCCAGCAGCTTAACGAGACCCTTCAGACCAAATGAAAAACTGTTTTTT. Based on the CDR3 plus reference TRBV11-2 and TRBJ1-4, the full variable domain is EAGVAQSPRYKIIEKRQSVAFWCNPISGHATLYWYQQILGQGPKLLIQFQNNGVVDDSQLPKDRFSAERLKGVDSTLKIQPAKLEDSAVYLCASSLTRPFRPNEKLFFGSGTQLSVL.

J is TRBJ2-1 and V is TRBV5-5; 11 positions match TRBD2. Per germline, CDR1 SGHKS and CDR2 YYEKEE (reference sequence). J gave up 1 base and V 2 bases, and 5 bases lay outside the gene matches. CDR3 length equals 17 residues. CDR3 region: CASSLQRLAGSYNEQFF. In nucleotides, the CDR3 is TGTGCCAGCAGCTTACAAAGACTAGCGGGGTCCTACAATGAGCAGTTCTTC. Full variable domain (outside the CDR3, taken from reference TRBV5-5 and TRBJ2-1): DAGVTQSPTHLIKTRGQQVTLRCSPISGHKSVSWYQQVLGQGPQFIFQYYEKEERGRGNFPDRFSARQFPNYSSELNVNALLLGDSALYLCASSLQRLAGSYNEQFFGPGTRLTVL.

This clonotype was detected only once. The chain recombines TRBV6-5 with TRBJ1-2; 9 bases are a match to TRBD1. The CDR3 contains 14 residues. V shed 5 bases, J shed 6 bases, and the junction held 7 bases outside the gene matches. Per the germline V gene, CDR1 is MNHEY and CDR2 is SVGAGI. CDR3 protein: CASSAGQGPDGYTF. CDR3 nucleotide sequence: TGTGCCAGCAGTGCGGGACAGGGCCCAGATGGCTACACCTTC.